These T cell receptor beta chains were read from a single sample in a study of T cells of healthy individuals. TCRdb re-derived calls from the 5' RACE reads in MiXCR, one entry per CDR3 protein. The sample shows 40,000 to 60,000 distinct CDR3 sequences, roughly 14% of them seen only once. The receptors were gathered from a human donor in good health. Both conserved end residues are part of each CDR3. Each record gives: D gene, J gene, clone size, V gene, CDR3 protein, CDR3 DNA. D genes are given only for firm matches. Clone size appears in some rows only: once, few, many, or a class for an expanded clone.

TRBD2 TRBJ2-3 NA TRBV10-3 CAISDSKTSGRDTQYF TGTGCCATCAGTGATAGTAAAACTAGCGGGAGAGATACGCAGTATTTT
NA TRBJ2-1 few TRBV5-1 CASSLSGPTNNEQFF TGCGCCAGCAGCTTATCTGGACCCACTAACAATGAGCAGTTCTTC
TRBD2 TRBJ2-1 many TRBV20-1 CSARRVAGYNEQFF TGCAGTGCTAGACGGGTAGCGGGGTACAATGAGCAGTTCTTC
TRBD2 TRBJ2-5 many TRBV4-3 CASSQGGLARRQETQYF TGCGCCAGCAGCCAGGGGGGGTTGGCACGGAGACAAGAGACCCAGTACTTC
NA TRBJ2-1 NA TRBV7-2 CASSSRDTYNEQFF TGTGCCAGCAGCTCCCGGGATACCTACAATGAGCAGTTCTTC
TRBD2 TRBJ2-1 NA TRBV4-1 CASSQAGGKSYNEQFF TGCGCCAGCAGCCAAGCGGGGGGAAAATCCTACAATGAGCAGTTCTTC
NA TRBJ1-1 few TRBV4-2 CASSQPGQVNTEAFF TGTGCCAGCAGCCAGCCGGGACAAGTGAACACTGAAGCTTTCTTT
NA TRBJ2-7 many TRBV5-6 CASSTHPSYEQYF TGTGCCAGCAGCACACATCCTAGCTACGAGCAGTACTTC
NA TRBJ1-4 NA TRBV20-1 CSAITDLGEKLFF TGCAGTGCTATAACGGACTTGGGAGAAAAACTGTTTTTT
NA TRBJ2-1 NA TRBV12-5 CASGLVPSNEQFF TGTGCTAGTGGTTTGGTACCCAGCAATGAGCAGTTCTTC
TRBD2 TRBJ2-3 NA TRBV7-4 CASSTETSGFTDTQYF TGTGCCAGCAGCACAGAGACTAGCGGCTTCACAGATACGCAGTATTTT
NA TRBJ2-7 few TRBV20-1 CSAMVYSYEQYF TGCAGTGCTATGGTTTACTCCTACGAGCAGTACTTC
TRBD2 TRBJ2-7 many TRBV6-1 CASSELAGGAYEQYF TGTGCCAGCAGTGAACTGGCGGGGGGCGCCTACGAGCAGTACTTC
NA TRBJ2-7 many TRBV5-1 CASSLGLNSYEQYF TGCGCCAGCAGCTTGGGACTGAACTCCTACGAGCAGTACTTC
NA TRBJ2-6 NA TRBV6-5 CASSLLDGRWGANVLTF TGTGCCAGCAGTCTCCTGGACGGACGGTGGGGGGCCAACGTCCTGACTTTC
TRBD1 TRBJ2-6 few TRBV6-2/TRBV6-3 CASSYSTNRGTGANVLTF TGTGCCAGCAGTTACTCAACAAACAGGGGAACCGGGGCCAACGTCCTGACTTTC
NA TRBJ2-3 NA TRBV6-1 CASSQGGGADTQYF TGTGCCAGCAGCCAAGGGGGAGGGGCCGATACGCAGTATTTT
TRBD1 TRBJ2-1 many TRBV6-2/TRBV6-3 CASSSGGSYNEQFF TGTGCCAGCAGTTCAGGGGGCTCCTACAATGAGCAGTTCTTC
NA TRBJ1-6 few TRBV7-3 CASSLSGVNSPLHF TGTGCCAGCAGCTTAAGTGGCGTCAATTCACCCCTCCACTTT
NA TRBJ1-5 many TRBV19 CASSIRDQPQHF TGTGCCAGTAGTATCCGAGACCAGCCCCAGCATTTT
NA TRBJ1-1 NA TRBV12-3/TRBV12-4 CASSSGGRAFF TGTGCCAGCAGTTCCGGCGGGCGGGCTTTCTTT
NA TRBJ2-3 many TRBV9 CASSVAGTDTQYF TGTGCCAGCAGCGTAGCGGGCACAGATACGCAGTATTTT
NA TRBJ2-3 once TRBV12-3/TRBV12-4 CASSVLQTDTQYF TGTGCCAGCAGTGTTCTCCAGACAGATACGCAGTATTTT
NA TRBJ1-1 many TRBV29-1 CSVRVATEAFF TGCAGCGTTAGGGTCGCGACTGAAGCTTTCTTT
NA TRBJ2-2 many TRBV12-3/TRBV12-4 CASSLRTSGELFF TGTGCCAGCAGTTTAAGGACCTCCGGGGAGCTGTTTTTT
TRBD1 TRBJ1-1 NA TRBV28 CASSPPDRVNTEAFF TGTGCCAGCAGCCCCCCGGACAGGGTGAACACTGAAGCTTTCTTT
NA TRBJ1-2 NA TRBV20-1 CSAKSYTF TGCAGTGCTAAAAGCTACACCTTC
NA TRBJ1-1 few TRBV12-3/TRBV12-4 CAFTTPRGEAFF TGTGCCTTCACTACCCCCCGGGGAGAAGCTTTCTTT
NA TRBJ2-5 many TRBV5-6 CASSLVSGETQYF TGTGCCAGCAGCTTGGTTTCCGGGGAGACCCAGTACTTC
TRBD2 TRBJ2-3 NA TRBV7-2 CASGGEDYHTDTQYF TGTGCCAGCGGGGGGGAGGACTACCACACAGATACGCAGTATTTT
NA TRBJ1-1 few TRBV7-8 CASSPVAAWGEHEAFF TGTGCCAGCAGCCCAGTTGCGGCTTGGGGGGAACATGAAGCTTTCTTT
NA TRBJ2-1 many TRBV12-3/TRBV12-4 CASRDQSEQFF TGTGCCAGCAGGGATCAGAGTGAGCAGTTCTTC
NA TRBJ1-5 many TRBV20-1 CSAREGRSNQPQHF TGCAGTGCTAGAGAGGGAAGGAGCAATCAGCCCCAGCATTTT
TRBD1 TRBJ1-1 NA TRBV3-1 CASSLDRGATEAFF TGTGCCAGCAGCCTCGACAGGGGTGCCACAGAAGCTTTCTTT
NA TRBJ2-3 few TRBV24-1 CATSDSGDTQYF TGTGCCACCAGTGATAGTGGGGATACGCAGTATTTT
TRBD2 TRBJ2-3 few TRBV20-1 CSALPAAWTSGRTDTQYF TGCAGTGCTCTTCCAGCCGCCTGGACTAGCGGGCGCACAGATACGCAGTATTTT
NA TRBJ2-7 few TRBV5-7 CASSLKPPF TGTGCCAGCAGCTTAAAACCCCCGTTC
TRBD2 TRBJ2-3 many TRBV12-3/TRBV12-4 CASSGVRGREVDTQYF TGTGCCAGCAGCGGGGTCCGTGGTCGGGAGGTAGATACGCAGTATTTT
NA TRBJ1-5 NA TRBV6-1 CASSEGSRNQPQHF TGTGCCAGCAGTGAAGGATCGCGGAATCAGCCCCAGCATTTT
TRBD2 TRBJ2-7 many TRBV10-3 CAISPTGEGYEQYF TGTGCCATCAGCCCGACGGGGGAGGGGTACGAGCAGTACTTC
NA TRBJ1-1 NA TRBV13 CASSLEAEANTEAFF TGTGCCAGCAGCTTAGAAGCGGAAGCAAACACTGAAGCTTTCTTT
TRBD2 TRBJ2-1 NA TRBV4-2 CASSASGLANEQFF TGTGCCAGCAGCGCCTCGGGACTAGCCAATGAGCAGTTCTTC
NA TRBJ2-2 NA TRBV20-1 CSARGEGGPNTGELFF TGCAGTGCTAGAGGAGAGGGAGGACCGAACACCGGGGAGCTGTTTTTT
NA TRBJ1-1 NA TRBV4-3 CASSHEIQGGTEAFF TGCGCCAGCAGCCACGAAATCCAAGGGGGGACTGAAGCTTTCTTT
TRBD2 TRBJ2-3 few TRBV5-1 CASSLRVSGSLSTDTQYF TGCGCCAGCAGCTTGAGGGTTAGCGGGAGCTTGTCCACAGATACGCAGTATTTT
TRBD1 TRBJ1-2 few TRBV7-2 CASSQGVVNYGYTF TGTGCCAGCAGTCAGGGGGTTGTTAACTATGGCTACACCTTC
NA TRBJ1-1 few TRBV9 CASSPGPNPEAFF TGTGCCAGCAGCCCCGGACCGAACCCTGAAGCTTTCTTT
NA TRBJ1-1 NA TRBV11-1 CASSLASGRNTEAFF TGTGCCAGCAGCTTAGCGTCAGGACGCAACACTGAAGCTTTCTTT
NA TRBJ2-2 many TRBV19 CASRGGELFF TGTGCCAGTAGGGGCGGGGAGCTGTTTTTT
NA TRBJ2-6 NA TRBV18 CASSPLARGLSGANVLTF TGTGCCAGCTCACCACTCGCCAGGGGCTTATCTGGGGCCAACGTCCTGACTTTC
NA TRBJ2-6 many TRBV30 CAWVPGWGSGANVLTF TGTGCCTGGGTTCCCGGGTGGGGGTCTGGGGCCAACGTCCTGACTTTC
NA TRBJ2-5 few TRBV24-1 CATRTEKETQYF TGTGCCACCAGGACCGAGAAGGAGACCCAGTACTTC
NA TRBJ1-1 many TRBV20-1 CSASPMNTEAFF TGCAGTGCGAGCCCCATGAACACTGAAGCTTTCTTT
NA TRBJ1-4 few TRBV24-1 CATESRGRDNEKLFF TGTGCCACCGAGTCTAGGGGACGTGATAATGAAAAACTGTTTTTT
TRBD2 TRBJ2-3 NA TRBV29-1 CSAGTSAFTDTQYF TGCAGCGCCGGGACTAGCGCATTCACAGATACGCAGTATTTT
NA TRBJ2-5 NA TRBV7-9 CASSLVLRSARGETQYF TGTGCCAGCAGCTTAGTGCTACGAAGTGCCCGGGGAGAGACCCAGTACTTC